The rows below give T cell receptor beta chains drawn from one sample of a study of blood T cell repertoires in COVID-19. Clones were read by immunoSEQ multiplex PCR, and TCRdb kept only the in-frame ones, dropping some. Of a few hundred thousand clones listed, more than 65% are singletons. The sample taken for sequencing was peripheral blood. These receptors originate from an elderly woman with acute or convalescent COVID-19. Both conserved end residues are part of each CDR3. The order of the fields is CDR3 DNA, CDR3 protein, clone size, J gene, D gene, V gene. D genes are given only for firm matches. Only part of the rows carry a size: once, few, many, or a class if the clone is expanded.

cdr3_nt: TGTGCCAGCAGTTCTCCCTTAAACCACAGGGCATCTTATGGCTACACCTTC; cdr3_aa: CASSSPLNHRASYGYTF; clone_size: .; j_call: TRBJ1-2; d_call: .; v_call: TRBV6-2/TRBV6-3
cdr3_nt: TGTGCCAGCAGCCAAACGTGGGGCAACTATGAAAAACTGTTTTTT; cdr3_aa: CASSQTWGNYEKLFF; clone_size: once; j_call: TRBJ1-4; d_call: .; v_call: TRBV6-5
cdr3_nt: TGTGCCACCAGCAGTCGGACAGGACCCACTGAAGCTTTCTTT; cdr3_aa: CATSSRTGPTEAFF; clone_size: .; j_call: TRBJ1-1; d_call: TRBD1; v_call: TRBV15
cdr3_nt: TGTGCCAGCAGTTACTCATCCGGGTTGAGCACTGAAGCTTTCTTT; cdr3_aa: CASSYSSGLSTEAFF; clone_size: once; j_call: TRBJ1-1; d_call: .; v_call: TRBV6-5
cdr3_nt: TGTGCCAGTGGGGAACAGGGAACTAATGAAAAACTGTTTTTT; cdr3_aa: CASGEQGTNEKLFF; clone_size: few; j_call: TRBJ1-4; d_call: .; v_call: TRBV19
cdr3_nt: TGTGCCACCAGCAGAGATGGGCAGGGGAGAGAAGCTTTCTTT; cdr3_aa: CATSRDGQGREAFF; clone_size: once; j_call: TRBJ1-1; d_call: .; v_call: TRBV15
cdr3_nt: TGCGCCAGCAGCTTGGCGTCTAGCGGGGGGGCCAGTGAGCAGTTCTTC; cdr3_aa: CASSLASSGGASEQFF; clone_size: .; j_call: TRBJ2-1; d_call: TRBD2; v_call: TRBV5-1
cdr3_nt: TGTGCCACCAGTGATTCCGGCACAGATACGCAGTATTTT; cdr3_aa: CATSDSGTDTQYF; clone_size: .; j_call: TRBJ2-3; d_call: .; v_call: TRBV24-1
cdr3_nt: TGTGCCAGCTCCAAGGCAACAGTAGGAGGAAATAGCAATCAGCCCCAGCATTTT; cdr3_aa: CASSKATVGGNSNQPQHF; clone_size: .; j_call: TRBJ1-5; d_call: .; v_call: TRBV18
cdr3_nt: TGTGCCACCCCTAGCCCACAATCGAACACCGGGGAGCTGTTTTTT; cdr3_aa: CATPSPQSNTGELFF; clone_size: .; j_call: TRBJ2-2; d_call: .; v_call: TRBV2
cdr3_nt: TGTGCCAGCAGCGTAGCTCCACGGGGTATCGATGAGCAGTACTTC; cdr3_aa: CASSVAPRGIDEQYF; clone_size: .; j_call: TRBJ2-7; d_call: .; v_call: TRBV9
cdr3_nt: TGCGCCAGCAGCCAAGAGGCCCAGGGGGCGGGTGGCTACACCTTC; cdr3_aa: CASSQEAQGAGGYTF; clone_size: .; j_call: TRBJ1-2; d_call: TRBD1; v_call: TRBV4-1
cdr3_nt: TGTGCCAGTAGTTGGAGCTTGTCTAATGAAAAACTGTTTTTT; cdr3_aa: CASSWSLSNEKLFF; clone_size: .; j_call: TRBJ1-4; d_call: .; v_call: TRBV19
cdr3_nt: TGTGCCACCGACTATCCCGGGACAGATAGCAATCAGCCCCAGCATTTT; cdr3_aa: CATDYPGTDSNQPQHF; clone_size: .; j_call: TRBJ1-5; d_call: .; v_call: TRBV21-1
cdr3_nt: TGCGCCAGCAGGTCGGGACAGACGAACACCGGGGAGCTGTTTTTT; cdr3_aa: CASRSGQTNTGELFF; clone_size: .; j_call: TRBJ2-2; d_call: TRBD1; v_call: TRBV4-1